This passage covers 20 T cell receptor beta chains from one sample sequenced in a study of T cell responses to AZD1222 COVID-19 vaccine. TCRdb's table, derived via immunoSEQ multiplex PCR, lists solely in-frame clones and lacks some. The profile covers roughly 150,000 clones, with 92% appearing a single time and roughly 2.2% taken by the ten largest. The input for sequencing was peripheral blood, taken on day 0 of AZD1222 vaccination. The receptors derive from an adult in good health.

For this clone: Other DNA sequences in the same sample also yield this CDR3. This chain joins TRBV6-5 and TRBJ1-1; 8 positions match TRBD1. CDR1 and CDR2 (germline): MNHEY, SVGAGI. This CDR3 spans 13 amino acids. The ends lost 6 bases at V and 6 bases at J; junction bases unmatched: 6. CDR3 protein: CASSGQGVPEAFF. CDR3 nucleotide sequence: TGTGCCAGCAGCGGACAGGGAGTTCCTGAAGCTTTCTTT.

The chain is built from TRBV9 and TRBJ2-1; the D is unclear. This CDR3 has 15 residues. From germline, CDR1 is SGDLS and CDR2 YYNGEE. The germline V and J ends were trimmed by 4 bases and 0 bases, with 11 bases remaining between them. Here the CDR3 reads CASSTYPSSYNEQFF. CDR3 coding DNA: TGTGCCAGCAGCACCTACCCCAGCTCCTACAATGAGCAGTTCTTC.

The chain carries TRBV7-2 and TRBJ1-6; D not resolved. V lost 1 base and J 8 bases, leaving 6 bases between the germline ends. Looked up from germline, CDR1 is SGHTA and CDR2 is FQGNSA. This CDR3 spans 13 amino acids. The CDR3 nucleotides read TGTGCCAGCAGCTTAGAATGGTATTCACCCCTCCACTTT. Translation: CASSLEWYSPLHF. The whole variable domain, filled in from reference TRBV7-2 and TRBJ1-6, reads GAGVSQSPSNKVTEKGKDVELRCDPISGHTALYWYRQSLGQGLEFLIYFQGNSAPDKSGLPSDRFSAERTGGSVSTLTIQRTQQEDSAVYLCASSLEWYSPLHFGNGTRLTVT.

The genes are TRBV3-1 (or the pseudogene TRBV3-2) and TRBJ1-2; maybe TRBD1 (6 bases). V was trimmed by 5 bases and J by 8 bases, leaving 18 bases between them. This CDR3 has 14 amino acids. Looked up from germline, CDR1 is LGHDT and CDR2 is YNNKEL (reference sequence). The CDR3 coding sequence is TGTGCCAGCAGCGTAACCGGGGGCCGGGGAGGCTACACCTTC. Translation: CASSVTGGRGGYTF.

The rearrangement joins TRBV5-1 to TRBJ1-5, with TRBD1 as a possible D gene (5 bases). Germline CDR1 is SGHRS and CDR2 is YFSETQ. V gave up 0 bases and J gave up 7 bases, with 11 bases separating them. This CDR3 comprises 14 residues. The CDR3 region has the DNA TGCGCCAGCAGCTTGGTGGGGGGAGGCCAGCCCCAGCATTTT. Translating it yields CASSLVGGGQPQHF.

The genes are TRBV7-2 and TRBJ2-1; D not certain. The germline V gene has CDR1 SGHTA and CDR2 FQGNSA. V lost 4 bases and J 9 bases, leaving 10 bases between the germline ends. This CDR3 region has 12 residues. CDR3 sequence reads: CASSSDRIEQFF. The CDR3 DNA reads as TGTGCCAGCAGCTCCGACCGTATTGAGCAGTTCTTC.

The chain is built from TRBV6-5 and TRBJ1-3; tentatively, D is TRBD1 (5 bases). Deletions cut 4 bases from V and 7 bases from J, with 14 bases between. CDR1 and CDR2 (germline): MNHEY, SVGAGI. There are 14 residues in the CDR3. In nucleotides, the CDR3 is TGTGCCAGCAGTTCGTCCGGGACGAGGAACACCATATATTTT. Translated: CASSSSGTRNTIYF.

The sample holds a few counts of this clone. The V gene is TRBV7-7, the J gene TRBJ2-5; perhaps TRBD1 as D (5 bases). This CDR3 contains 15 residues. V shed 5 bases and J shed 3 bases, with 16 bases lying between them. Per germline, CDR1 SSHAT and CDR2 FNYEAQ (reference sequence). The CDR3 region has the DNA TGTGCCAGCAGCGATATCCAGGGTGGAGAAGAGACCCAGTACTTC. Translating it yields CASSDIQGGEETQYF.

V usage is TRBV27 and J usage is TRBJ2-7; TRBD1 matches at 8 bases. Trimming took 10 bases from V and 3 from J; bases not matched to a gene: 11. The CDR3 totals 14 residues. CDR1 MNHEY and CDR2 SMNVEV come from the germline V gene (reference sequence). The CDR3: CANRGSVRFYEQYF. CDR3 DNA: TGTGCCAACAGGGGGTCGGTGAGGTTCTACGAGCAGTACTTC.

The rearrangement links TRBV25-1 to TRBJ2-5, with a tentative D call TRBD2 (5 bases). The CDR3 has 14 residues. Germline CDR1 is MGHDK and CDR2 is SYGVNS. Trimming pared 1 base from V and 2 bases from J, leaving 8 bases between. In DNA, the CDR3 is TGTGCCAGCAGTGAATTGGAGGTACAAGAGACCCAGTACTTC. Translating gives CASSELEVQETQYF.

This rearrangement joins TRBV28 to TRBJ1-2; no definite D call. The CDR3 has 13 residues. In germline, CDR1 is MDHEN, CDR2 SYDVKM. V was trimmed by 5 bases and J by 6 bases, leaving 13 bases between them. The CDR3 DNA reads as TGTGCCAGCAGTCTAACCCCCTGGCATGGCTACACCTTC. It encodes CASSLTPWHGYTF.

The chain joins TRBV5-1 to TRBJ2-7, with 7 bases aligning to TRBD1. The germline gives CDR1 SGHRS, CDR2 YFSETQ. This CDR3 is built from 13 residues. Unmatched junction bases numbered 7, after V lost 3 bases and J lost 7 bases. CDR3 loop: CASSSQGVGEQYF. The CDR3 region has the DNA TGCGCCAGCAGCTCCCAGGGGGTGGGGGAGCAGTACTTC.

J is TRBJ2-7 and V is TRBV30; D may correspond to TRBD1 or TRBD2 (5 bases each). CDR1 and CDR2 from the germline V gene are GTSNPN and SVGIG (reference sequence). V lost 3 bases to trimming and J lost 4 bases, with 13 bases between them. The CDR3 is 13 amino acids. CDR3 in amino acids: CAWSGTSWYEQYF. CDR3 DNA sequence: TGTGCCTGGAGCGGGACGTCTTGGTACGAGCAGTACTTC. The full variable domain, completed using reference TRBV30 and TRBJ2-7, is SQTIHQWPATLVQPVGSPLSLECTVEGTSNPNLYWYRQAAGRGLQLLFYSVGIGQISSEVPQNLSASRPQDRQFILSSKKLLLSDSGFYLCAWSGTSWYEQYFGPGTRLTVT.

In this sample, this clone turned up once. The chain combines TRBV6-1 with TRBJ1-1, with unresolved D. Germline V CDR1 and CDR2: MNHNS, SASEGT. The CDR3 spans 17 residues. The V and J ends lost 4 bases and 8 bases respectively, with 26 bases between them. Here the CDR3 reads CASSGWQDGQGGNEAFF. CDR3 in DNA: TGTGCCAGCAGTGGCTGGCAGGACGGTCAAGGTGGGAACGAAGCTTTCTTT.

The V and J genes are TRBV18 and TRBJ2-3; weak D call: TRBD2 (6 bases). The CDR3 is made up of 16 amino acids. The V gene lost 0 bases and the J gene lost 1 base, with 11 bases spanning the gap. The V gene's germline CDR1 is KGHSH and CDR2 LQKENI. The CDR3 reads CASSPPTGARTDTQYF. In DNA, the CDR3 is TGTGCCAGCTCACCACCGACGGGAGCCCGCACAGATACGCAGTATTTT.

This chain joins TRBV5-1 and TRBJ1-4; TRBD1 agrees at 10 bases. CDR1 SGHRS and CDR2 YFSETQ come from the germline V gene. The length of the CDR3 is 16 residues. Losses at the gene ends were 4 bases for V and 12 bases for J; bases not matched to a gene: 15. CDR3 sequence (DNA): TGCGCCAGCAGCCCCGATATATCGGGACAGGGGATACAACTGTTTTTT. Its protein product is CASSPDISGQGIQLFF.

The V gene is TRBV27, the J gene TRBJ1-6, with D possibly being TRBD1 (5 bases). Trimming shortened V by 1 base and J by 3 bases, and 10 bases separated the two germline ends. CDR1 is MNHEY and CDR2 is SMNVEV in the germline V gene (reference sequence). This CDR3 has 16 amino acids. The CDR3 loop reads CASSLFAGNYNSPLHF. The CDR3, as DNA: TGTGCCAGCAGTTTATTCGCAGGGAACTATAATTCACCCCTCCACTTT.

The V call is TRBV19, the J call TRBJ1-5; D gene ambiguous. Trimming pared 5 bases from V and 2 bases from J, leaving 19 bases between. The CDR3 has 17 residues. CDR1 LNHDA and CDR2 SQIVND come from the germline V gene (reference sequence). CDR3 sequence reads: CASSPTRFERGNQPQHF. The CDR3 DNA sequence: TGTGCCAGTAGTCCCACCCGATTCGAAAGGGGCAATCAGCCCCAGCATTTT.

The chain carries TRBV5-8 and TRBJ2-7; 8 bases match TRBD1. Per the germline V gene, CDR1 is SGHTS and CDR2 is YDEGEE. The CDR3 loop spans 16 amino acids. V was pared by 7 bases and J by 2 bases, with 14 bases of the junction left unmatched. The CDR3 sequence is CASSRLSPGGTYEQYF. CDR3 DNA: TGTGCCAGCTCGAGACTTAGCCCAGGGGGCACCTACGAGCAGTACTTC.

The rearrangement joins TRBV7-9 to TRBJ2-3; no clear D gene. The CDR3 length is 14 residues. The V end was cut by 5 bases, the J end by 0 bases, with 9 bases between. In germline, CDR1 is SEHNR, CDR2 FQNEAQ (reference sequence). CDR3 loop: CASSPGLSTDTQYF. In nucleotides, the CDR3 is TGTGCCAGCAGCCCGGGCCTCAGCACAGATACGCAGTATTTT.